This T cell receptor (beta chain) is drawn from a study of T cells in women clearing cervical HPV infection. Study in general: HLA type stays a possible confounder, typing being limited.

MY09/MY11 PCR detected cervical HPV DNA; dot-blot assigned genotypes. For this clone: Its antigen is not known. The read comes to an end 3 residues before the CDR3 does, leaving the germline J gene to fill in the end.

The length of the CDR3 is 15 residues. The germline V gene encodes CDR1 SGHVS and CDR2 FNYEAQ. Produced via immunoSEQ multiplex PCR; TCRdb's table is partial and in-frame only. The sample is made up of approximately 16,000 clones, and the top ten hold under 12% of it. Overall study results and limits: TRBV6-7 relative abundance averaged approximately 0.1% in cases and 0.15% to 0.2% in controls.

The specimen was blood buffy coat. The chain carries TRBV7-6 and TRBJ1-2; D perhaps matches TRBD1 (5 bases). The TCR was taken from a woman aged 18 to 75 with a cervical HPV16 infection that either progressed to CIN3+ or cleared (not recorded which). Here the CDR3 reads CASSPGTSGSYDYTF. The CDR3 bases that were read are TGTGCCAGCAGCCCCGGGACTAGCGGATCCTACGAC.